The entry below describes one T cell receptor beta chain. Its antigen target is currently unknown. No per-base quality is available; no much larger clone lies one base away. This sample stems from a study of OX40 agonist ivuxolimab in advanced cancers. Describing the broader study: Ivuxolimab, which targeted the costimulatory receptor OX40 (CD134), was an agonistic, fully human IgG2 monoclonal antibody. Intravenous ivuxolimab was administered to patients every 2 weeks at six dose levels: 0.01, 0.1, 0.3, 1.5, 3 and 10 mg/kg. Among the approximately 50 dose-escalation patients, about 20 had hepatocellular carcinoma, 15 or so melanoma, 9 renal cell carcinoma and 9 head and neck cancer. In the dose-escalation cohort, 65% to 90% of patients were male, and the mean age was about 55 years, with a range of roughly 20 to 85. Patients were allowed to have had prior anti-PD-1, anti-PD-L1 or anti-CTLA-4 therapy, and around 40% of the dose-escalation patients had previously received checkpoint inhibitors. Partial responses occurred in three dose-escalation patients: two with cutaneous melanoma and one with hepatocellular carcinoma. The point of sequencing TCRbeta in the periphery was to test whether ivuxolimab changed TCR sequence diversity and drove clonal T-cell expansion. The paper reports the monotherapy dose-escalation portion (N of about 50 patients) of the phase I ivuxolimab trial. The paper's findings and limits, for the study overall: At doses of 0.1 to 3.0 mg/kg, clonal expansion of both CD4+ and CD8+ blood T cells was observed from baseline to week 6. Which antigens the clonally expanded peripheral T cells were specific for was not determined. Low levels of normalized T-cell clonal expansion were also seen in some nonresponding patients. After ivuxolimab, expanded clones were on average more numerous among CD8+ T cells than among CD4+ T cells. In the 0.1-3.0 mg/kg groups, partial responders were among the patients with the lowest normalized peripheral clonal expansion, particularly in CD8+ T cells.

Taken from the germline V gene (reference sequence), the CDR1 and CDR2 loops are GTSNPN and SVGIG. Inclusive of the bounding cysteine and phenylalanine, the CDR3 is 12 residues long. Only the CDR3 DNA stays, 36 bases, in frame from base 1. The junction carries 10 bases between V and J, which are trimmed by 1 base and 9 bases respectively. Genomic DNA was extracted from sorted cells for sequencing of the TCRbeta CDR3 region. TCRbeta CDR3 regions were sequenced using the immunoSEQ Assay. Sourced from immuneACCESS, this table was stored by TCRdb with only in-frame sequences that have V and J called. A share of the clones is absent; for the studies checked, an unresolved V gene accounts for under half, and the remainder has no known explanation. In all, the sample holds 94,000 or so clones, and around 80% of those were seen once. Clones ranked in the top ten supply under 7% of the sample. Patients with a history of autoimmune disease or receiving systemic immunosuppression were excluded from the trial. Peripheral blood for TCR sequencing was drawn from every dose cohort at baseline, at cycle 4 day 1 and at cycle 7 day 1. The samples were taken from a phase I, first-in-human, multicenter, open-label dose-escalation trial of ivuxolimab. Adults with locally advanced or metastatic melanoma, renal cell carcinoma, hepatocellular carcinoma or head and neck squamous cell carcinoma were enrolled in the trial. CD4+ and CD8+ T cells were sorted separately from peripheral blood before TCR sequencing.

This chain is built from TRBV30 and TRBJ1-3, and the D gene may be TRBD1, 5 bases matching. The sequence was collected from an adult with an advanced solid tumor such as melanoma, head and neck, liver or kidney cancer. The specimen comprised CD4+ or CD8+ T cells sorted from blood, sampled in a trial of the OX40 agonist ivuxolimab. The CDR3 has the sequence CAWSGGLSTIYF. The sequenced DNA: TGTGCCTGGAGTGGGGGGTTATCCACCATATATTTT. Beyond the CDR3, the reference TRBV30 and TRBJ1-3 genes provide the residues; the full variable domain reads: SQTIHQWPATLVQPVGSPLSLECTVEGTSNPNLYWYRQAAGRGLQLLFYSVGIGQISSEVPQNLSASRPQDRQFILSSKKLLLSDSGFYLCAWSGGLSTIYFGEGSWLTVV.